These 8 T cell receptor beta chains came from one sample sequenced in a study of cytomegalovirus exposure and HLA in healthy donors. Profiled with immunoSEQ multiplex PCR; TCRdb holds only in-frame clones, not every one. The table shows 50,000 to 70,000 clones, with 85% to 95% occurring only once. The specimen sequenced was PBMCs. These receptors were collected from a woman aged 18-29 years in good health and CMV-seropositive.

This chain joins TRBV6-4 and TRBJ2-7, with 7 bases identical to TRBD1. V lost 11 bases and J lost 1; bases outside the gene matches: 2. Germline V lookup: CDR1 MRHNA, CDR2 SNTAGT. The CDR3 spans 11 residues. In DNA form, the CDR3 reads TGTGCCCGACAGGGTTCCTACGAGCAGTACTTC. This sequence encodes CARQGSYEQYF.

The chain carries TRBV10-2 and TRBJ2-7; D may be TRBD2 (6 bases). CDR1 is WSHSY and CDR2 is SAAADI in the germline V gene. The germline V and J ends were trimmed by 0 bases and 2 bases, with 17 bases remaining between them. The CDR3 contains 17 residues. CDR3 sequence (DNA): TGCGCCAGCAGTGAGTCAGGGATCTGGCGGGGCACCTACGAGCAGTACTTC. Its translation: CASSESGIWRGTYEQYF.

The chain recombines TRBV7-3 with TRBJ2-1, with D maybe TRBD2 (6 bases). V lost 5 bases and J lost 0, with 14 bases in between. The CDR3 loop spans 16 amino acids. Germline V gene sequence: CDR1 SGHTA, CDR2 FQGTGA. CDR3 in amino acids: CASSPSGESSYNEQFF. The CDR3 region has the DNA TGTGCCAGCAGCCCCTCGGGGGAAAGCTCCTACAATGAGCAGTTCTTC.

The chain employs TRBV4-2 and TRBJ2-7, with TRBD1 identical over 10 bases. The V and J ends lost 2 bases and 3 bases, in that order; junction bases with no gene match: 7. Germline V CDR1 and CDR2: LGHNA, YNFKEQ. The CDR3 runs to 16 residues. CDR3 DNA: TGTGCCAGCAGCCAACAAGCCGGGACAGGGGACTACGAGCAGTACTTC. Translating gives CASSQQAGTGDYEQYF.

The V gene is TRBV5-4, the J gene TRBJ1-1; 9 bases map to TRBD1. The CDR3 contains 13 residues. The V gene's germline CDR1 is SGHNT and CDR2 YYREEE (reference sequence). The V segment lost 1 base and the J segment 8 bases; nucleotides outside the gene matches: 3. In DNA, the CDR3 is TGTGCCAGCAGCTTGACAGGGGGCGTCGAAGCTTTCTTT. As protein: CASSLTGGVEAFF. Drawing the rest from reference TRBV5-4 and TRBJ1-1, the complete variable domain is ETGVTQSPTHLIKTRGQQVTLRCSSQSGHNTVSWYQQALGQGPQFIFQYYREEENGRGNFPPRFSGLQFPNYSSELNVNALELDDSALYLCASSLTGGVEAFFGQGTRLTVV.

The chain is built from TRBV4-1 and TRBJ1-4, with D unclear. In germline, CDR1 is MGHRA, CDR2 YSYEKL. The CDR3 is 15 amino acids. V lost 3 bases and J 7 bases, leaving 15 bases between the germline ends. The CDR3 spells CASSQGQSGGEKLFF. CDR3 DNA sequence: TGCGCCAGCAGCCAGGGCCAGAGCGGCGGTGAAAAACTGTTTTTT.

The sample holds one count of this clone. This chain connects TRBV18 to TRBJ2-2; 8 bases are a match to TRBD1. The CDR3 contains 18 residues. CDR1 is KGHSH and CDR2 is LQKENI in the germline V gene. V shed 2 bases and J 3 bases; nucleotides not matched to a gene: 11. The CDR3 bases are TGTGCCAGCTCACCAATTCAGCAACAGGGGGGCTACACCGGGGAGCTGTTTTTT. Translating it yields CASSPIQQQGGYTGELFF.

The V gene is TRBV7-9, the J gene TRBJ2-2; 9 nucleotides agree with TRBD1. V dropped 5 bases and J dropped 4; count of bases not matched to a gene: 8. CDR3 length: 16 residues. Germline assignment: CDR1 SEHNR and CDR2 FQNEAQ (reference sequence). The CDR3 nucleotides read TGTGCCAGCAGCCAGAGGACAGGGGACGGCACCGGGGAGCTGTTTTTT. It specifies CASSQRTGDGTGELFF. The full variable domain, rest sourced from reference TRBV7-9 and TRBJ2-2, is DTGVSQNPRHKITKRGQNVTFRCDPISEHNRLYWYRQTLGQGPEFLTYFQNEAQLEKSRLLSDRFSAERPKGSFSTLEIQRTEQGDSAMYLCASSQRTGDGTGELFFGEGSRLTVL.